Presented here are 23 T cell receptor beta chains from one specimen sequenced in a study of T cell repertoires in cytomegalovirus infection. TCRdb redid the calling of the reads with MiXCR, one entry per CDR3 protein. The sample carries 230,000 or so distinct CDR3 sequences, over 15% recorded once. The specimen sequenced was CD8+ T cells from PBMCs. The receptor set was obtained from a human donor in good health (CMV status not recorded). Some clones in this sample may be carry-over from other donors' samples.

This clonotype was picked up many times. The chain carries TRBV19 and TRBJ1-1, with 8 positions matching TRBD1. CDR1 is LNHDA, CDR2 SQIVND, per germline (reference sequence). The CDR3 sequence is 15 residues long. V was clipped by 9 bases and J by 1 base; unmatched bases: 10. CDR3 region: CASKLFGTGNTEAFF. The CDR3 region has the DNA TGTGCCAGCAAGCTTTTCGGGACAGGGAACACTGAAGCTTTCTTT.

There are a few counts of this clonotype. The V call is TRBV18, the J call TRBJ2-1, with TRBD2 as a possible D gene (6 bases). Germline values: CDR1 KGHSH, CDR2 LQKENI. The CDR3 totals 14 residues. The V and J ends lost 6 bases and 5 bases respectively, with 14 bases between them. The CDR3 DNA sequence: TGTGCCAGCTCGGCCATTGGCGGGGACAATGAGCAGTTCTTC. Residues: CASSAIGGDNEQFF.

This clonotype came up many times. The chain couples TRBV23-1 to TRBJ2-4; D is uncertain. TRBV23-1 is annotated as an ORF whose role is uncertain. The germline V and J ends were trimmed by 2 bases and 0 bases, with 11 bases remaining between them. This CDR3 is 16 amino acids long. The CDR3 DNA reads as TGCGCCAGCAGTCAAAGACAACCTATAGCCAAAAACATTCAGTACTTC. This translates into CASSQRQPIAKNIQYF.

This clonotype was detected ten times or more. The chain uses TRBV7-8 and TRBJ2-1; 7 bases agree with TRBD2. This CDR3 is 14 amino acids long. V lost 5 bases and J lost 4; bases outside the gene matches: 5. In germline, CDR1 is SGHVS, CDR2 FQNEAQ. The CDR3, as DNA: TGTGCCAGCAGCGGGGAGGGGTTTTACAATGAGCAGTTCTTC. Its translation is CASSGEGFYNEQFF.

Only a few counts were recorded for this clonotype. The rearrangement uses TRBV19 and TRBJ1-2, with D hard to call. The germline CDR1 and CDR2 sequences are LNHDA and SQIVND (reference sequence). V lost 9 bases and J 3 bases, leaving 17 bases between the germline ends. The CDR3 covers 14 residues. CDR3 loop: CASRGKDLYYGYTF. As DNA, the CDR3 is TGTGCCAGCCGAGGGAAAGACCTATACTATGGCTACACCTTC.

Concerning this clonotype itself: A much bigger clone sits one base away, suggesting this may be a read error. V is TRBV7-6 and J is TRBJ2-2; 8 positions match TRBD2. Germline loops: CDR1 SGHVS, CDR2 FNYEAQ. With 5 bases clipped from V and 4 bases from J, the junction kept 6 bases outside the gene matches. This CDR3 region has 15 residues. In nucleotides, the CDR3 is TGTGCCAGCAGCCTTCTCAGCGGGGGCACCGGGGAGCTGTTTTTT. Residues: CASSLLSGGTGELFF.

The V and J genes are TRBV24-1 and TRBJ2-3; the match to TRBD1 covers 8 bases. V was clipped by 3 bases and J by 1 base; unmatched bases: 5. The CDR3 loop spans 16 amino acids. The germline V gene encodes CDR1 KGHDR and CDR2 SFDVKD. The CDR3 coding sequence is TGTGCCACCAGTGATGAGAACAGGGGGGGCACAGATACGCAGTATTTT. As protein: CATSDENRGGTDTQYF.

The chain is built from TRBV27 and TRBJ2-1; 12 bases are a match to TRBD2. CDR1 and CDR2 (germline): MNHEY, SMNVEV (reference sequence). There are 15 residues in the CDR3. The ends lost 5 bases at V and 5 bases at J; junction bases unmatched: 4. The DNA for the CDR3 is TGTGCCAGCAGTATCAGACTAGCGGGGGACAATGAGCAGTTCTTC. Translating gives CASSIRLAGDNEQFF.

This clonotype was counted a few times. The CDR3 nucleotides read TGTGCCAGCAGTCGGACTAGCGGGGTCTCAGATACGCAGTATTTT. Translated, it gives CASSRTSGVSDTQYF. J is TRBJ2-3 and V is TRBV12-3 or TRBV12-4; 12 bases align to TRBD2. The CDR3 is 15 residues long. Trimming at V came to 5 bases and at J to 4 bases, leaving 4 bases not matched to a gene.

The rearrangement uses TRBV7-9 and TRBJ1-2; the match to TRBD1 covers 7 bases. The germline CDR1 and CDR2 sequences are SEHNR and FQNEAQ (reference sequence). The CDR3 covers 18 residues. Trimming removed 4 bases from V and 8 bases from J; junction bases left unmatched: 22. CDR3 protein: CASSSSAIKGQPDGGYTF. The CDR3 DNA reads as TGTGCCAGCAGCTCCTCGGCGATAAAGGGACAGCCGGACGGGGGCTACACCTTC.

The V and J genes are TRBV11-2 and TRBJ2-7; possibly TRBD1 or TRBD2 for D (5 bases each). Per the germline V gene, CDR1 is SGHAT and CDR2 is FQNNGV. The CDR3 sequence is 16 residues long. V lost 2 bases and J 5 bases, leaving 19 bases between the germline ends. The DNA of the CDR3 is TGTGCCAGCAGCTTAAGGTCAGGGACCCCGTGGGACGAGCAGTACTTC. Its protein is CASSLRSGTPWDEQYF.

The chain is built from TRBV15 and TRBJ2-7; D unclear. CDR1 LNHNV and CDR2 YYDKDF come from the germline V gene (reference sequence). Trimming left V 1 base short and J 0 bases short, with 10 bases between. The CDR3 loop spans 15 amino acids. In DNA form, the CDR3 reads TGTGCCACCAGCAGAGCTGTCGACAACTCCTACGAGCAGTACTTC. Translating it yields CATSRAVDNSYEQYF.

In this sample, this clonotype turned up a few times. The chain has TRBV29-1 and TRBJ2-7; possible D gene TRBD1, 5 bases. The length of the CDR3 is 13 residues. The germline V and J ends were trimmed by 6 bases and 3 bases, with 15 bases remaining between them. Germline CDR1 SQVTM, CDR2 ANQGSEA. The CDR3, as DNA: TGCAGCGTCTTGACAGCTTCCAACTACGAGCAGTACTTC. Its translation: CSVLTASNYEQYF.

This clonotype was seen ten or more times. This sequence joins TRBV20-1 and TRBJ2-7; a possible D gene is TRBD2 (5 bases). Germline CDR1 reads DFQATT; CDR2 reads SNEGSKA (reference sequence). CDR3 size: 14 residues. V was cut by 6 bases and J by 4 bases, with 19 bases left in between. CDR3 in DNA: TGCAGTGCCACAAGTACTAGAGATTATTACGAGCAGTACTTC. This encodes CSATSTRDYYEQYF.

V and J are TRBV28 and TRBJ2-7, with a possible D match to TRBD2 (6 bases). Germline lookup yields CDR1 MDHEN and CDR2 SYDVKM. The CDR3 runs 14 residues. V lost 6 bases to trimming and J lost 4 bases, with 16 bases between them. The CDR3 coding sequence is TGTGCCAGCAGCCTCATGGGAGGAGGTTACGAGCAGTACTTC. It encodes CASSLMGGGYEQYF. The entire variable domain, with the rest obtained from reference TRBV28 and TRBJ2-7, is as follows: DVKVTQSSRYLVKRTGEKVFLECVQDMDHENMFWYRQDPGLGLRLIYFSYDVKMKEKGDIPEGYSVSREKKERFSLILESASTNQTSMYLCASSLMGGGYEQYFGPGTRLTVT.

This clonotype was detected many times. The chain combines TRBV7-8 with TRBJ2-5; D is possibly TRBD2 (5 bases). This CDR3 comprises 15 residues. V dropped 5 bases and J dropped 2 bases, with 15 bases sitting between them. The germline CDR1 and CDR2 sequences are SGHVS and FQNEAQ. The CDR3 region has the DNA TGTGCCAGCAGCCCATGGGGAGTGGCTCAAGAGACCCAGTACTTC. Amino acid sequence: CASSPWGVAQETQYF. Using reference TRBV7-8 and TRBJ2-5 for the parts outside the CDR3, the full variable domain is GAGVSQSPRYKVAKRGQDVALRCDPISGHVSLFWYQQALGQGPEFLTYFQNEAQLDKSGLPSDRFFAERPEGSVSTLKIQRTQQEDSAVYLCASSPWGVAQETQYFGPGTRLLVL.

In its sample, this clonotype was seen many times. The chain employs TRBV20-1 and TRBJ2-3; D might be TRBD1 (7 bases). Trimming removed 6 bases from V and 8 bases from J, with 42 bases in between. The CDR3 has 21 amino acids. Looked up from germline, CDR1 is DFQATT and CDR2 is SNEGSKA (reference sequence). The CDR3 loop is CSALPQGGSNFVRLILGTQYF. CDR3 in DNA: TGCAGTGCCTTACCCCAGGGGGGCAGTAACTTCGTTCGCCTGATATTGGGTACGCAGTATTTT.

This clonotype was counted many times. At one end, the junction sequence differs from germline, possibly due to a read error. This chain connects TRBV7-6 to TRBJ2-3; TRBD2 agrees at 8 bases. This CDR3 contains 16 residues. Germline V gives CDR1 SGHVS, CDR2 FNYEAQ. CDR3 DNA: TGTGCCAGCAGCTTACGTCGGGGGGGCTCAACAGATATGCAGTATTTT. Translated, it gives CASSLRRGGSTDMQYF.

This clonotype was seen only a few times. The rearrangement uses TRBV5-1 and TRBJ2-1; D unresolved. Germline V lookup: CDR1 SGHRS, CDR2 YFSETQ. The CDR3 runs 13 residues. The germline V and J ends were trimmed by 0 bases and 9 bases, with 10 bases remaining between them. CDR3 nucleotides: TGCGCCAGCAGCTTGGCCCCGTCCACTGAGCAGTTCTTC. It translates to CASSLAPSTEQFF.

The chain couples TRBV12-3 or TRBV12-4 to TRBJ2-4; the match to TRBD1 covers 8 bases. J was trimmed by 5 bases and V by 5 bases; bases with no gene match: 5. The CDR3 totals 14 residues. DNA of the CDR3: TGTGCCAGCAGTCAGGGGACAGGCCAAAACATTCAGTACTTC. Translated, it gives CASSQGTGQNIQYF.

This clonotype was seen more than once but under ten times. The rearrangement uses TRBV6-5 and TRBJ1-2; 7 nucleotides agree with TRBD1. The germline V gene has CDR1 MNHEY and CDR2 SVGAGI. CDR3 size: 14 residues. Trimming at V came to 9 bases and at J to 4 bases, leaving 11 bases not matched to a gene. The CDR3 reads CASTDRVRGYGYTF. The CDR3 bases are TGTGCCAGTACAGACAGGGTCAGAGGCTATGGCTACACCTTC.

The chain recombines TRBV20-1 with TRBJ2-4; D ambiguous. V shed 1 base and J shed 2 bases, with 9 bases lying between them. The CDR3 is 14 residues long. Looked up from germline, CDR1 is DFQATT and CDR2 is SNEGSKA (reference sequence). In DNA, the CDR3 is TGCAGTGCTAGAGTCCCAGAGACCAAAAACATTCAGTACTTC. The encoded protein is CSARVPETKNIQYF.

This clonotype was detected a few times. The CDR3 here is CASSPATGQGVDQPQHF. In nucleotides, the CDR3 is TGTGCCAGCAGCCCAGCGACGGGACAGGGTGTAGATCAGCCCCAGCATTTT. V and J are TRBV7-9 and TRBJ1-5, with 9 bases identical to TRBD1. The CDR3 is 17 residues long. Germline loops: CDR1 SEHNR, CDR2 FQNEAQ (reference sequence). Unmatched junction bases numbered 13, after V lost 5 bases and J lost 5 bases.